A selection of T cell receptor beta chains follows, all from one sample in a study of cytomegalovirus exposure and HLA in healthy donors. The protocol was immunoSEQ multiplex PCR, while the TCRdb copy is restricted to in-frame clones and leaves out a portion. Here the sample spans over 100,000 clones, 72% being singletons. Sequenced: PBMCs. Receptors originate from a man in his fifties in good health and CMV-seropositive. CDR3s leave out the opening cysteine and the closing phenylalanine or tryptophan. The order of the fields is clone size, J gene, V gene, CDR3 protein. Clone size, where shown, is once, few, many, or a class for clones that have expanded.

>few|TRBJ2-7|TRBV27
ASGTSGDSYEQY
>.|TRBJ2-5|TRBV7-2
ASSFLETQY
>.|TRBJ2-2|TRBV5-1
ASRGGTGDTGELF
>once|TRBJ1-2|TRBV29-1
SVMGQGYYGYT
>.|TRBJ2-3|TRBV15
ATSRDPRLAGGQDTQY
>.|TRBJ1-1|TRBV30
ASAPHRRPKEGDLNTEAF
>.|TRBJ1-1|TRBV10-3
ATSGDGEAF
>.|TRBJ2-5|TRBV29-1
SVAPGETQY
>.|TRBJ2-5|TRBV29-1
SVTGTGGGWETQY
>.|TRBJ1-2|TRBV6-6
ASSHTELYGYT
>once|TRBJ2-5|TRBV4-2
ASSQDLWASGKETQY
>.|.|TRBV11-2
ASTEYQPGTGNDEQF
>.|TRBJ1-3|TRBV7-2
ASSPSGQNSGNTIY
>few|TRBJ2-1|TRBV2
ASSPMTSGRGDEQF
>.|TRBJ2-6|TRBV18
ASSPRGLAGDSSSGANVLT
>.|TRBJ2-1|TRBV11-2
ASSSSRAGGPISEQF
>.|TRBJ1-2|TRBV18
ASSLDRDLYGYT
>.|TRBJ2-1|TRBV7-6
ASSPPTSGGRSEQF
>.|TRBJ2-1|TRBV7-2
ASSLATDNEQF
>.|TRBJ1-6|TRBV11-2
ASSQYGQFPEGYNSPLH
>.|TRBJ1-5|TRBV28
ASSPPWTGYQPQH
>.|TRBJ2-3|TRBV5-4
ASSLARGRGSTDTQY
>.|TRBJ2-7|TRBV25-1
ASRGPRQQY
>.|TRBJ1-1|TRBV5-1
ASSLVTGGGNTEAF
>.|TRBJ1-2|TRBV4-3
ASSRDGTTSGYT
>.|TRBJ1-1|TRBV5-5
ASSQGGRWAEAF
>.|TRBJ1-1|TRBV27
ASSWEVNTEAF
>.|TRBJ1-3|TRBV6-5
ASSYKGDGPYTIY
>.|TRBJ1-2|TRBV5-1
ASSYRGLDYGYT
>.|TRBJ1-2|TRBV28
ASSYTTGMIGYT
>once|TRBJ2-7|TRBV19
ASSITGTYEQY
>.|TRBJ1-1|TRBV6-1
ASRPGGKNTEAF
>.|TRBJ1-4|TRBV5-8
ASSLRGPGNEKLF
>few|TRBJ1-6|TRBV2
ASRDSPVNSPLH
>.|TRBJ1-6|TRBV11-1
ASSLGQSSYNSPLH
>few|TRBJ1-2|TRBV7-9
ASIKKDRGANYGYT
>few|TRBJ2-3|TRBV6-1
ASSVSGATDTQY
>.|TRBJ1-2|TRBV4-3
ASSQEAGIYGYT
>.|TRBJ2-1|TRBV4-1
ASSPIQGGSGARDEQF
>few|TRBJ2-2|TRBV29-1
SVQKTVFTGELF
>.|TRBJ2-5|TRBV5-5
ASSPTGSLVAQY
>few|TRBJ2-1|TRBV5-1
ASPDRGEFARFYNEQF
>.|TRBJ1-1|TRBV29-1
SVGQGNTEAF
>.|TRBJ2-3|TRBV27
ASSPTSGRGTDTQY
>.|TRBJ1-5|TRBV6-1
ASGQGWTQPQH
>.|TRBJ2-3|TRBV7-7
ASSFPPRTDTQY
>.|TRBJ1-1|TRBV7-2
ASSLQAGGTEAF
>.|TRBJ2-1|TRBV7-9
ASSLQVVAGGYNEQF
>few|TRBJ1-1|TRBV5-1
ASSFNRNTEAF
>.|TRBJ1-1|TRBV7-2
ASRPTGTEAF